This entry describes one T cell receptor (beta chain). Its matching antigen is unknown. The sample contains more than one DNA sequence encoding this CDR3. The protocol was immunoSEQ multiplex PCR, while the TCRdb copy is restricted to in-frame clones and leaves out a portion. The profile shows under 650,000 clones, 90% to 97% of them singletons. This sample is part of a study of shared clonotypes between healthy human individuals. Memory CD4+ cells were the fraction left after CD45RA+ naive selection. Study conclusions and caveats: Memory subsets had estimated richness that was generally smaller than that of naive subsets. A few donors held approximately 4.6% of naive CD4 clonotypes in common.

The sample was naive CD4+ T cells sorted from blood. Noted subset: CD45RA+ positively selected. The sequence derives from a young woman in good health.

Here the CDR3 DNA reads TGTGCCAGCAGTTTAGGAGACTATGGCTACACCTTC. Translating gives CASSLGDYGYTF. The chain is built from TRBV28 and TRBJ1-2; D call uncertain. The CDR3 loop spans 12 amino acids. V was clipped by 2 bases and J by 3 bases, with 4 bases between them. Germline V gene lookup returns CDR1 MDHEN and CDR2 SYDVKM.